The 3 T cell receptor beta chains in this list originate from one sample, sequenced in a study of cytomegalovirus exposure and HLA in healthy donors. PCR employed 60 Vbeta and 13 Jbeta primers. Produced via immunoSEQ multiplex PCR; TCRdb's table is partial and in-frame only. Of some 120,000 clones listed, about 80% were seen once; the top ten hold over 2.5%. The sequencing sample was made of PBMCs. The receptors come from a male donor in good health and CMV-seronegative.

The chain carries TRBV2 and TRBJ2-7, with 7 bases that match TRBD1. J lost 2 bases, V lost 5 bases, and 12 bases had no gene match. Looked up from germline, CDR1 is SNHLY and CDR2 is FYNNEI. There are 16 residues in the CDR3. The CDR3 DNA sequence: TGTGCCAGCAGTTACGAAGGGGGCAAGAGGACCTACGAGCAGTACTTC. Translating it yields CASSYEGGKRTYEQYF.

The rearrangement uses TRBV11-2 and TRBJ1-1, with D perhaps TRBD1 (5 bases). Germline values: CDR1 SGHAT, CDR2 FQNNGV. The CDR3 has 13 amino acids. V was shortened by 3 bases and J by 4 bases, with 9 bases between the two germline ends. CDR3: CASSFGGTTEAFF. In nucleotides, the CDR3 is TGTGCCAGCAGCTTCGGGGGTACCACTGAAGCTTTCTTT.

The chain uses TRBV6-5 and TRBJ2-7, with a tentative D call TRBD1 (5 bases). Germline V gene data show CDR1 as MNHEY and CDR2 as SVGAGI. This CDR3 is built from 14 residues. The V and J ends lost 8 bases and 6 bases respectively, with 20 bases between them. Here the CDR3 DNA reads TGTGCCAGCTGTAGGACCGCCGAAGGGGTCGAGCAGTACTTC. Residues: CASCRTAEGVEQYF.